This section outlines one TCR beta chain sequence together with its context. Its target is unknown. This entry comes from a study of OX40 agonist ivuxolimab in advanced cancers. Study-level results: CD4+ and CD8+ T cells in blood underwent clonal expansion by week 6 at 0.1 to 3.0 mg/kg. Compared with CD4+, CD8+ T cells on average had more expanded clones.

With autoimmune disease history or systemic immunosuppression, patients were excluded. Baseline, cycle 4 day 1, and cycle 7 day 1 were the blood sampling points. The V and J ends lost 0 bases and 1 base respectively, with 2 bases between them. This CDR3 is 13 amino acids long. Germline V gene lookup returns CDR1 SGHRS and CDR2 YFSETQ. Repertoires were generated with immunoSEQ multiplex PCR, while TCRdb's copy carries only in-frame clones and drops some. The profile covers under 20,000 clones, with 79% appearing a single time and about 33% taken by the ten largest. V usage is TRBV5-1 and J usage is TRBJ1-5; D uncertain. This sample comprised CD4+ or CD8+ T cells sorted from blood, obtained in a trial of the OX40 agonist ivuxolimab. The TCR was taken from an adult with an advanced solid tumor such as melanoma, head and neck, liver or kidney cancer. As DNA, the CDR3 is TGCGCCAGCAGCTTGGACAGCAATCAGCCCCAGCATTTT. This translates into CASSLDSNQPQHF. The complete variable domain, with remaining parts taken from reference TRBV5-1 and TRBJ1-5, reads KAGVTQTPRYLIKTRGQQVTLSCSPISGHRSVSWYQQTPGQGLQFLFEYFSETQRNKGNFPGRFSGRQFSNSRSEMNVSTLELGDSALYLCASSLDSNQPQHFGDGTRLSIL.